The 13 T cell receptor beta chains presented below share a single source sample, sequenced in a study of cytomegalovirus exposure and HLA in healthy donors. PCR involved 60 Vbeta and 13 Jbeta primers. The data were produced by immunoSEQ multiplex PCR, yet TCRdb's version contains in-frame clones alone and is incomplete. The sample has 150,000 or so clones; 82% are singletons. Sequenced sample: PBMCs. The receptors were gathered from a male donor in good health and CMV-seronegative.

The chain joins TRBV5-1 to TRBJ2-7, with a possible D match to TRBD1 (6 bases). V lost 4 bases, J lost 0 bases, and 14 bases lay in between. From germline, CDR1 is SGHRS and CDR2 YFSETQ. This CDR3 contains 15 residues. This CDR3 is CASSPLGQSSYEQYF. The CDR3 DNA reads TGCGCCAGCAGCCCCCTCGGACAGAGCTCCTACGAGCAGTACTTC.

This clone has only a few counts. This sequence joins TRBV6-5 and TRBJ1-3; D is ambiguous. The germline V gene encodes CDR1 MNHEY and CDR2 SVGAGI. The CDR3 runs 15 residues. V gave up 6 bases and J gave up 0 bases, with 12 bases separating them. The CDR3 sequence is CASSPLGASGNTIYF. CDR3 in DNA: TGTGCCAGCAGCCCTCTAGGAGCCTCTGGAAACACCATATATTTT.

This rearrangement joins TRBV6-1 to TRBJ2-7; 11 nucleotides agree with TRBD2. From germline, CDR1 is MNHNS and CDR2 SASEGT. CDR3 length: 13 amino acids. With 7 bases clipped from V and 3 bases from J, the junction kept 2 bases outside the gene matches. The CDR3: CASKTSGSYEQYF. The CDR3 region has the DNA TGTGCCAGCAAAACTAGCGGGAGCTACGAGCAGTACTTC.

The chain links TRBV9 to TRBJ2-1; 12 bases match TRBD2. Germline trimming cut 4 bases from V and 5 bases from J; bases unmatched to any gene: 4. The CDR3 sequence is 15 residues long. Germline CDR1 reads SGDLS; CDR2 reads YYNGEE. The CDR3 is CASSTRLAGDNEQFF. The CDR3 DNA is TGTGCCAGCAGCACCAGACTAGCGGGGGACAATGAGCAGTTCTTC.

The chain links TRBV2 to TRBJ2-7; D might be TRBD1 (5 bases). Between the trimmed V and J ends, which lost 6 bases and 2 bases, there was a span of 5 bases. The CDR3 has 11 residues. In germline, CDR1 is SNHLY, CDR2 FYNNEI. CDR3 nucleotide sequence: TGTGCCAGCAGGGACACCTACGAGCAGTACTTC. This sequence encodes CASRDTYEQYF.

The chain combines TRBV5-8 with TRBJ1-4; 9 bases align to TRBD1. This CDR3 region has 14 residues. Germline CDR1 SGHTS, CDR2 YDEGEE. Trimming cost V 3 bases and J 10 bases; bases outside gene matches: 7. Written as DNA, the CDR3 is TGTGCCAGCAGCTCCGGGACAGGGAACCGAAAACTGTTTTTT. This translates into CASSSGTGNRKLFF.

The chain has TRBV5-4 and TRBJ2-4, with 10 bases that match TRBD1. Germline CDR1 reads SGHNT; CDR2 reads YYREEE (reference sequence). There are 15 residues in the CDR3. The trim removed 2 bases at V and 5 bases at J, leaving 4 bases unmatched. The CDR3 is CASSLQGQGQNIQYF. CDR3 nucleotide sequence: TGTGCCAGCAGCTTACAGGGACAGGGGCAAAACATTCAGTACTTC.

This clone was seen only a few times. V and J are TRBV11-2 and TRBJ2-7; weak D call: TRBD1 (7 bases). Trimming stripped 2 bases from V and 5 bases from J, with 16 bases between. Germline values: CDR1 SGHAT, CDR2 FQNNGV. The length of the CDR3 is 15 residues. The CDR3 reads CASSLRGDSRNEQYF. The CDR3, as DNA: TGTGCCAGCAGCTTAAGGGGGGACAGTCGGAACGAGCAGTACTTC.

The rearrangement uses TRBV5-1 and TRBJ2-1, with D possibly TRBD2 on 6 matching bases. V was pared by 6 bases and J by 15 bases, with 19 bases between. The length of the CDR3 is 12 residues. CDR1 is SGHRS, CDR2 YFSETQ, per germline. CDR3 nucleotide sequence: TGCGCCAGCAACCCCTCGGACGGGCGGGGGTTCTTC. Its protein is CASNPSDGRGFF.

The chain's CDR3 is CASSQGLGQGYEQYF. CDR3 bases: TGCGCCAGCAGCCAAGGGCTGGGCCAGGGCTACGAGCAGTACTTC. The V call is TRBV4-1, the J call TRBJ2-7; a possible D gene is TRBD1 (5 bases). The germline CDR1 and CDR2 sequences are MGHRA and YSYEKL. V was clipped by 1 base and J by 3 bases, with 13 bases between them. The CDR3 runs 15 residues.

The table lists this clone with a count of one. The chain links TRBV7-3 to TRBJ2-7; 7 bases line up with TRBD1. The CDR3 runs 13 residues. Germline V lookup: CDR1 SGHTA, CDR2 FQGTGA. J gave up 7 bases and V 4 bases, and 7 bases lay outside the gene matches. CDR3 residues: CASSYRQGWEQYF. The CDR3, as DNA: TGTGCCAGCAGCTACCGACAGGGATGGGAGCAGTACTTC.

The chain has TRBV6-1 and TRBJ1-2; 8 positions agree with TRBD1. This CDR3 is 14 amino acids long. After removal of 7 bases from V and 8 bases from J, the junction contained 12 bases not matched to a gene. The germline V gene has CDR1 MNHNS and CDR2 SASEGT. The CDR3 DNA is TGTGCCAGCACCCTAGAATGGACAGGGTGGGGCTACACCTTC. Translation gives CASTLEWTGWGYTF.

The CDR3 bases are TGTGCCAGCAGCTTACAGGGTTTGTCCGAGCAGTACTTC. Translated: CASSLQGLSEQYF. The gene calls are TRBV5-6 and TRBJ2-7; the D gene is possibly TRBD1 (6 bases). Germline CDR1 reads SGHDT; CDR2 reads YYEEEE. The CDR3 is 13 residues long. V was pared by 2 bases and J by 6 bases, with 12 bases between.